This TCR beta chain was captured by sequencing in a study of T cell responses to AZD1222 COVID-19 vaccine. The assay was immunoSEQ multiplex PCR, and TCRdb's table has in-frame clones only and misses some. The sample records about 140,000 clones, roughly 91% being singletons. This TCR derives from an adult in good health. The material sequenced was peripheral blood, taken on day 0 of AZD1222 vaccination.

As DNA, the CDR3 is TGTGCCAGCAGTGAAAGAGGGGCGCGGACTAATGAAAAACTGTTTTTT. Translating gives CASSERGARTNEKLFF. The chain couples TRBV6-1 to TRBJ1-4, with a tentative D call TRBD1 (5 bases). This CDR3 is built from 16 residues. Germline values: CDR1 MNHNS, CDR2 SASEGT. Trimming shortened V by 2 bases and J by 2 bases, and 12 bases separated the two germline ends.